This TCR beta chain is from a study of T-cell reconstitution after alpha-beta-depleted transplantation in children. This clonotype was counted many times. Its matching antigen is unknown. The CDR3 contains 15 residues. Germline CDR1 is SGHTA and CDR2 is FQGTGA. The germline V and J ends were trimmed by 0 bases and 2 bases, with 11 bases remaining between them. A TCRbeta library incorporating unique molecular identifiers was prepared. TCRdb re-analysed the PCR reads in MiXCR, keeping a single row per CDR3 protein. The table has some 200,000 distinct CDR3 sequences, approximately 7% seen once. Notes on the study in general: Reported findings indicate that, about two months after transplant, alpha-beta T cells came from several hundred expanded clones, which were derived from non-depleted graft cells. T-cell counts and diversity at one year following transplant were attributed mainly to newly produced T cells.

The chain uses TRBV7-3 and TRBJ2-7, with D possibly matching TRBD1 (6 bases). This clonotype originated in a boy younger than 10 with acute lymphoblastic leukemia, due to receive a stem cell transplant. The sample was PBMCs, taken before TCRalphabeta/CD19-depleted stem cell transplant. The DNA for the CDR3 is TGTGCCAGCAGCTTAACTCCAGGGGCGCCCTACGAGCAGTACTTC. Amino acids: CASSLTPGAPYEQYF. Looking up the rest from reference TRBV7-3 and TRBJ2-7 gives the full variable domain: GAGVSQTPSNKVTEKGKYVELRCDPISGHTALYWYRQSLGQGPEFLIYFQGTGAADDSGLPNDRFFAVRPEGSVSTLKIQRTERGDSAVYLCASSLTPGAPYEQYFGPGTRLTVT.